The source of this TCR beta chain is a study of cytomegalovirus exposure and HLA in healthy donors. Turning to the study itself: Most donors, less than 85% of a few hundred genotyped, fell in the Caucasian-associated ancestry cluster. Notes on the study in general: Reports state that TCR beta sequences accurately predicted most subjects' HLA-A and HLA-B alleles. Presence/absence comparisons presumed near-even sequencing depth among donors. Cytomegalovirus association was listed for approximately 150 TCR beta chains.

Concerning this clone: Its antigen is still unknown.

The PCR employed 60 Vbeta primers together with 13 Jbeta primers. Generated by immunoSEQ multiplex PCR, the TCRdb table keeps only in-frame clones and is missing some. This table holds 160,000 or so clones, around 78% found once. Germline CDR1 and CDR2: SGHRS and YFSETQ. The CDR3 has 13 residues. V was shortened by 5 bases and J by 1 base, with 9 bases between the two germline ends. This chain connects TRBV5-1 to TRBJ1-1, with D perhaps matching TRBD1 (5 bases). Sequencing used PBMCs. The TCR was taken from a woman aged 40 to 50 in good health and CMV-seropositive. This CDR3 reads CASRQVENTEAFF. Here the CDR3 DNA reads TGCGCCAGCAGACAGGTGGAGAACACTGAAGCTTTCTTT.